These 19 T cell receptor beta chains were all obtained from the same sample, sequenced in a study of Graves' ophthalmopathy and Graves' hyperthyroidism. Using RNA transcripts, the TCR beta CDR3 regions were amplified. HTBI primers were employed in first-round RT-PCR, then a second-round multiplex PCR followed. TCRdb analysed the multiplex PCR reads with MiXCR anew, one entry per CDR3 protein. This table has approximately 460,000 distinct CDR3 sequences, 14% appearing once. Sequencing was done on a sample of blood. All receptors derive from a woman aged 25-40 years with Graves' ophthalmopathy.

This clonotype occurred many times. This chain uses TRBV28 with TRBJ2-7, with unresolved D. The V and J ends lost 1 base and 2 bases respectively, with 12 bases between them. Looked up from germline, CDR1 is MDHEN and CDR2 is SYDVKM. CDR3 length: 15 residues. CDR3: CASSLYSLVAYEQYF. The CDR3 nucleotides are TGTGCCAGCAGTTTATATTCTCTAGTGGCCTACGAGCAGTACTTC.

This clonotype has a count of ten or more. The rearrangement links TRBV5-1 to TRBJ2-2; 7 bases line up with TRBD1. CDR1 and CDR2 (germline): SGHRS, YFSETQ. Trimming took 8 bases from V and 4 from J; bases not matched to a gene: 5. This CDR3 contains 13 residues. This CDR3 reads CASRTGITGELFF. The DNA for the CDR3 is TGCGCCAGTCGGACAGGAATCACCGGGGAGCTGTTTTTT.

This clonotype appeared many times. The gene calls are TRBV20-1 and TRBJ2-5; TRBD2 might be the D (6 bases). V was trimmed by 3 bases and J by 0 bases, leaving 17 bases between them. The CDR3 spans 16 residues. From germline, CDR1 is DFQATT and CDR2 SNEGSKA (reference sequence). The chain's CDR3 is CSASPTAGRNQETQYF. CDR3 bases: TGCAGTGCTAGTCCCACCGCGGGGAGGAACCAAGAGACCCAGTACTTC.

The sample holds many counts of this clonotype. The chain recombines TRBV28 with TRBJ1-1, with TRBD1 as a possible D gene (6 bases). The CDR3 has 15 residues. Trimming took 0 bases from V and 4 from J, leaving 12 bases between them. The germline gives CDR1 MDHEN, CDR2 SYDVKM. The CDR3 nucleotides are TGTGCCAGCAGTTTATGGGGGACAACGAGCACTGAAGCTTTCTTT. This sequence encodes CASSLWGTTSTEAFF.

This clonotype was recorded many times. The CDR3 nucleotides are TGCGCCAGCATCGGGAGGACCTCCACCGGGGAGCTGTTTTTT. Encoded protein: CASIGRTSTGELFF. The chain has TRBV10-2 and TRBJ2-2; 7 bases map to TRBD2. The CDR3 loop spans 14 amino acids. V lost 7 bases and J lost 4; bases outside the gene matches: 6. Germline V gives CDR1 WSHSY, CDR2 SAAADI.

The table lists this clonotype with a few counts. The CDR3 spells CASSLVLQTGGQETQYF. DNA for the CDR3: TGCGCCAGCAGCTTGGTTCTCCAAACCGGGGGCCAAGAGACCCAGTACTTC. V and J are TRBV5-1 and TRBJ2-5; D might be TRBD2 (6 bases). CDR3 size: 17 residues. In germline, CDR1 is SGHRS, CDR2 YFSETQ. The germline V and J ends were trimmed by 0 bases and 1 base, with 16 bases remaining between them.

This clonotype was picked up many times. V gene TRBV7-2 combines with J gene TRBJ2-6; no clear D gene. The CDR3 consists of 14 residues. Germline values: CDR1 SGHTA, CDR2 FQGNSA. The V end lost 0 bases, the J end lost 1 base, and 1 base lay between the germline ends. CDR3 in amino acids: CASSLASGANVLTF. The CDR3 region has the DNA TGTGCCAGCAGCTTAGCGTCTGGGGCCAACGTCCTGACTTTC.

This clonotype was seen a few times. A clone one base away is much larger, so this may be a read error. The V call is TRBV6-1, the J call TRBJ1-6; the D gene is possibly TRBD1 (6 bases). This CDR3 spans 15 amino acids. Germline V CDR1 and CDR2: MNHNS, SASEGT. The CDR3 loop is CASSQKTGDNSHLHF. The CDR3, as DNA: TGTGCCAGCAGTCAGAAGACAGGAGATAATTCACACCTCCACTTT.

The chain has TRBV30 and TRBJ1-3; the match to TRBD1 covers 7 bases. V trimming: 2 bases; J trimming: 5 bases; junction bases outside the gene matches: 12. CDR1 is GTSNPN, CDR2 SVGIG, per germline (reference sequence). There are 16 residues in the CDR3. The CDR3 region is CAWSPTAGGLRNTIYF. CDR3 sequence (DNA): TGTGCCTGGAGTCCTACGGCAGGGGGATTGAGAAACACCATATATTTT.

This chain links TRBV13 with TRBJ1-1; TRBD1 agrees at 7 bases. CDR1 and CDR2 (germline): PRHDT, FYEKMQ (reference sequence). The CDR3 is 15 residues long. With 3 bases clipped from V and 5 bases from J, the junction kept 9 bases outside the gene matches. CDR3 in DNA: TGTGCCAGCAGCTTTCGCGTAGGGGGCGGAACTGAAGCTTTCTTT. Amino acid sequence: CASSFRVGGGTEAFF.

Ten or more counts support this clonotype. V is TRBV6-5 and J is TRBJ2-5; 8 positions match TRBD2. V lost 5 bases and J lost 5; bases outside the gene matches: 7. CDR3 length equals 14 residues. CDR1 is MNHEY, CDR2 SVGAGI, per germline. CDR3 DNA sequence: TGTGCCAGCAGTCTACGGGGGGGCGGGGAGACCCAGTACTTC. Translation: CASSLRGGGETQYF.

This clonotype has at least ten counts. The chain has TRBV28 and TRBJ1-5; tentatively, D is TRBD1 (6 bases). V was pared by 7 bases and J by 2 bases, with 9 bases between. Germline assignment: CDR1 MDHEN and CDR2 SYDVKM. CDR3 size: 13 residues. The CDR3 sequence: CASKPGGNQPQHF. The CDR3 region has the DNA TGTGCCAGCAAACCAGGGGGCAATCAGCCCCAGCATTTT.

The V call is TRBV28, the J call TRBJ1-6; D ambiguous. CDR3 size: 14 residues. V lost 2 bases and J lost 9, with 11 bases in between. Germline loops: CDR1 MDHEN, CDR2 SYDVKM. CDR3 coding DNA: TGTGCCAGCAGTTTAAGTCCCATCGGTTCACCCCTCCACTTT. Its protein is CASSLSPIGSPLHF. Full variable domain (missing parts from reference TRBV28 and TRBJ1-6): DVKVTQSSRYLVKRTGEKVFLECVQDMDHENMFWYRQDPGLGLRLIYFSYDVKMKEKGDIPEGYSVSREKKERFSLILESASTNQTSMYLCASSLSPIGSPLHFGNGTRLTVT.

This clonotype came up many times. CDR3 sequence reads: CASSPRDRMNTGELFF. DNA for the CDR3: TGTGCCAGCAGCCCTCGGGACAGAATGAACACCGGGGAGCTGTTTTTT. The chain joins TRBV6-2 or TRBV6-3 to TRBJ2-2; 7 nucleotides match TRBD1. Germline V CDR1 and CDR2: MNHEY, SVGEGT. This CDR3 is built from 16 residues. J gave up 1 base and V 6 bases, and 8 bases lay outside the gene matches.

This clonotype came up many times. CDR3 protein: CAWTVTGELFF. The DNA of the CDR3 is TGTGCCTGGACTGTCACCGGGGAGCTGTTTTTT. The chain links TRBV30 to TRBJ2-2; D is unclear. Germline-derived CDR1 and CDR2 are GTSNPN and SVGIG (reference sequence). This CDR3 region has 11 residues. V was trimmed by 4 bases and J by 4 bases, leaving 4 bases between them.

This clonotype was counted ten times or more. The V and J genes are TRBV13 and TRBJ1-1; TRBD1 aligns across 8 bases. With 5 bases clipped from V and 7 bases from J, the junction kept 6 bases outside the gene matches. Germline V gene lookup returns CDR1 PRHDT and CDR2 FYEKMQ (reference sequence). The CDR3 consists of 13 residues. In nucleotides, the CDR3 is TGTGCCAGCAGCCCCGTAGGACAGGGTGAAGCTTTCTTT. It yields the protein CASSPVGQGEAFF.

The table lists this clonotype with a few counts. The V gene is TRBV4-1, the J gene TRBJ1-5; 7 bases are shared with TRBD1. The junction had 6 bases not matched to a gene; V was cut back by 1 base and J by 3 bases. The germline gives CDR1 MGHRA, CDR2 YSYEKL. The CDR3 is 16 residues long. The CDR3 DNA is TGCGCCAGCAGCCAAGTCGGCAGGGGGTCCAATCAGCCCCAGCATTTT. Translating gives CASSQVGRGSNQPQHF.

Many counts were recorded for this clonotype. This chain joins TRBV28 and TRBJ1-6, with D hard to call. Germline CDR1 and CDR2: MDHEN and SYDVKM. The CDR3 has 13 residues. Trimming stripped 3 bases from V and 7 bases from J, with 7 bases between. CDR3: CASSFVGNSPLHF. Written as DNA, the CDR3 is TGTGCCAGCAGTTTCGTAGGAAATTCACCCCTCCACTTT.

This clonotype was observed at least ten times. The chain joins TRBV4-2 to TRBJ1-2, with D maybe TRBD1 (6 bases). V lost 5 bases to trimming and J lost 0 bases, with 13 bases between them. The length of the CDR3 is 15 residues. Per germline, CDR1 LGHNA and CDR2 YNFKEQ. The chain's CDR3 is CASSEVQGANYGYTF. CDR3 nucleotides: TGTGCCAGCAGCGAAGTACAGGGCGCTAACTATGGCTACACCTTC.